The text below deals with one T cell receptor beta chain. The target antigen is unknown. The data stem from a study of T cell repertoires in cytomegalovirus infection. Study at large: CMV infection plus the matching HLA type was flagged by public TCR beta signatures. General study findings and limits: Dominating the ex vivo response were HLA-C-restricted CMV-specific TCR beta clonotypes. There were carriers of CMV plus the relevant HLA, and cumulative public TCR beta family frequency identified them.

TCRdb reprocessed the reads with MiXCR, giving one entry per CDR3 protein. The sample yields 310,000 or so distinct CDR3 sequences, about a tenth seen once. There are 15 residues in the CDR3. V lost 1 base, J lost 6 bases, and 5 bases stayed unmatched. Germline lookup yields CDR1 SEHNR and CDR2 FQNEAQ (reference sequence). Sequencing was performed on PBMCs. The genes are TRBV7-9 and TRBJ1-5; 8 bases are a match to TRBD1. The receptor was derived from a human donor in good health (CMV status not recorded). Some clones in this sample may be carry-over from other donors' samples. The CDR3: CASSLDKTGAQPQHF. The CDR3 region has the DNA TGTGCCAGCAGCTTAGATAAGACAGGGGCTCAGCCCCAGCATTTT.